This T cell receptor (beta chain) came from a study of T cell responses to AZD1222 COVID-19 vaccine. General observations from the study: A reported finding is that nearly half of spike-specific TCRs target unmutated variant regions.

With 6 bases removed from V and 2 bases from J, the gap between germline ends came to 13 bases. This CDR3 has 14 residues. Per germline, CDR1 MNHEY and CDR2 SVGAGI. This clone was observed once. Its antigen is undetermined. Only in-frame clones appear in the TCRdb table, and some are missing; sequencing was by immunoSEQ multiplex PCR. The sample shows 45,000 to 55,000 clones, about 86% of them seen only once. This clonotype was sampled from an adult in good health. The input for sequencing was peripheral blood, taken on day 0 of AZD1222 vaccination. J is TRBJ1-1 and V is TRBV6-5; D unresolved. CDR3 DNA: TGTGCCAGCAGGCTTCGGGGAATTAACACTGAAGCTTTCTTT. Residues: CASRLRGINTEAFF.